Listed here are 32 T cell receptor beta chains from one sample, sequenced in a study of T-cell memory formation after mild COVID-19. TCRdb ran MiXCR on the 5' RACE reads and lists one entry per CDR3 protein. Counted here are hundreds of thousands of distinct CDR3 sequences, more than 15% occurring once; the ten biggest clones make up more than 10%. The sequenced sample was PBMCs or a T cell subset sorted from them (not recorded which). All receptors derive from an adult woman who had mild COVID-19 (a few samples of this study predate the infection). Cell type and time point are not known.

The rearrangement uses TRBV5-1 and TRBJ2-2, with TRBD1 identical over 12 bases. Germline V lookup: CDR1 SGHRS, CDR2 YFSETQ. The CDR3 covers 16 residues. V was clipped by 2 bases and J by 7 bases; unmatched bases: 6. CDR3 region: CASSFLGQGAGGELFF. CDR3 coding DNA: TGCGCCAGCAGCTTCTTGGGACAGGGGGCCGGCGGGGAGCTGTTTTTT.

The chain joins TRBV19 to TRBJ2-6; maybe TRBD2 (5 bases). Germline V gene data show CDR1 as LNHDA and CDR2 as SQIVND (reference sequence). V was cut by 3 bases and J by 0 bases, with 9 bases left in between. This CDR3 region has 16 residues. CDR3 amino acids: CASSIERNSGANVLTF. Written as DNA, the CDR3 is TGTGCCAGTAGTATCGAGCGGAACTCTGGGGCCAACGTCCTGACTTTC. The full variable domain, its missing parts supplied by reference TRBV19 and TRBJ2-6, is DGGITQSPKYLFRKEGQNVTLSCEQNLNHDAMYWYRQDPGQGLRLIYYSQIVNDFQKGDIAEGYSVSREKKESFPLTVTSAQKNPTAFYLCASSIERNSGANVLTFGAGSRLTVL.

The V call is TRBV5-1, the J call TRBJ2-6; D is possibly TRBD1 or TRBD2 (6 bases each). Per germline, CDR1 SGHRS and CDR2 YFSETQ. The CDR3 is 15 residues long. V lost 4 bases and J 2 bases, leaving 10 bases between the germline ends. In DNA, the CDR3 is TGCGCCAGCAGCAGGGGGGCAGCTGGGGCCAACGTCCTGACTTTC. Amino acid sequence: CASSRGAAGANVLTF.

The chain employs TRBV4-1 and TRBJ2-1; D may be TRBD2 (6 bases). Germline-derived CDR1 and CDR2 are MGHRA and YSYEKL. V was cut by 1 base and J by 1 base, with 14 bases left in between. The CDR3 spans 17 residues. DNA of the CDR3: TGCGCCAGCAGCCAAGTCCGACTAGTTAGGTCCTACAATGAGCAGTTCTTC. Translation: CASSQVRLVRSYNEQFF.

This clonotype turned up a few times. The chain combines TRBV20-1 with TRBJ1-1, with TRBD1 as a possible D gene (5 bases). V gave up 5 bases and J gave up 3 bases, with 10 bases separating them. Looked up from germline, CDR1 is DFQATT and CDR2 is SNEGSKA (reference sequence). The CDR3 covers 12 residues. The CDR3, as DNA: TGCAGTGCTTGGGGGGGGGACACTGAAGCTTTCTTT. Amino acids: CSAWGGDTEAFF.

V is TRBV27 and J is TRBJ1-2; 8 bases align to TRBD1. Unmatched junction bases numbered 5, after V lost 6 bases and J lost 8 bases. This CDR3 has 12 residues. Looked up from germline, CDR1 is MNHEY and CDR2 is SMNVEV (reference sequence). CDR3 amino acids: CASSDRGGGYTF. As DNA, the CDR3 is TGTGCCAGCAGCGACAGGGGAGGAGGCTACACCTTC.

This clonotype was counted between two and nine times. The V and J genes are TRBV19 and TRBJ1-1; no clear D. Germline CDR1 LNHDA, CDR2 SQIVND (reference sequence). V lost 4 bases to trimming and J lost 1 base, with 7 bases between them. This CDR3 comprises 13 residues. CDR3 DNA sequence: TGTGCCAGTAGTACCGCAGGGAACACTGAAGCTTTCTTT. Protein: CASSTAGNTEAFF.

The chain recombines TRBV7-9 with TRBJ2-3; 7 nucleotides agree with TRBD2. V lost 5 bases to trimming and J lost 0 bases; unmatched junction nucleotides: 8. CDR1 is SEHNR and CDR2 is FQNEAQ in the germline V gene (reference sequence). The CDR3 totals 16 residues. CDR3 nucleotides: TGTGCCAGCAGCCCCCGGGGAGGGGATAGCACAGATACGCAGTATTTT. It encodes CASSPRGGDSTDTQYF.

The chain combines TRBV2 with TRBJ1-4, with 9 bases fitting TRBD1. V shed 2 bases and J 6 bases; nucleotides not matched to a gene: 7. Per the germline V gene, CDR1 is SNHLY and CDR2 is FYNNEI. The CDR3 is 16 amino acids. This CDR3 reads CASSENAGQGYEKLFF. In DNA form, the CDR3 reads TGTGCCAGCAGTGAAAATGCGGGACAGGGATATGAAAAACTGTTTTTT.

The chain joins TRBV6-2 or TRBV6-3 to TRBJ2-3; unclear D gene. The length of the CDR3 is 14 residues. V was shortened by 7 bases and J by 3 bases, with 14 bases between the two germline ends. Germline loops: CDR1 MNHEY, CDR2 SVGEGT. The CDR3: CASKIAPMTDTQYF. The DNA for the CDR3 is TGTGCCAGCAAAATAGCACCCATGACAGATACGCAGTATTTT.

V and J are TRBV11-1 and TRBJ2-5, with D perhaps matching TRBD2 (5 bases). The V end was cut by 6 bases, the J end by 0 bases, with 14 bases between. Germline V CDR1 and CDR2: SGHAT, FQDESV (reference sequence). CDR3 length: 15 amino acids. CDR3 residues: CASRSAKRYQETQYF. DNA of the CDR3: TGTGCCAGCAGGTCAGCTAAGCGGTACCAAGAGACCCAGTACTTC.

The V and J genes are TRBV12-1 and TRBJ1-6; the table names TRBD1, a call not compared with the DNA. TRBV12-1 is described as a pseudogene. The CDR3 loop spans 15 amino acids. CDR3 nucleotides: TGTGCCAGCAGCCCCAGAGGAGGGGGCGATTCAACCCTCCACTTT. This translates into CASSPRGGGDSTLHF.

The chain has TRBV20-1 and TRBJ2-7; possibly TRBD1 for D (6 bases). V shed 7 bases and J shed 2 bases, with 15 bases lying between them. CDR3 size: 13 residues. Germline values: CDR1 DFQATT, CDR2 SNEGSKA (reference sequence). Here the CDR3 reads CSDFGGLTYEQYF. As DNA, the CDR3 is TGCAGTGATTTTGGGGGCCTTACCTACGAGCAGTACTTC.

This clonotype was recorded at least ten times. This sequence joins TRBV7-9 and TRBJ2-3, with D hard to call. CDR1 and CDR2 from the germline V gene are SEHNR and FQNEAQ (reference sequence). This CDR3 has 14 amino acids. The germline V and J ends were trimmed by 2 bases and 2 bases, with 8 bases remaining between them. The CDR3 DNA is TGTGCCAGCAGCTTAATGCAGCACACAGATACGCAGTATTTT. Its translation: CASSLMQHTDTQYF.

This clonotype was seen only a few times. The chain carries TRBV3-1 and TRBJ2-7, with D possibly being TRBD1 (6 bases). Germline values: CDR1 LGHDT, CDR2 YNNKEL (reference sequence). V was clipped by 1 base and J by 5 bases, with 9 bases between them. CDR3 length: 13 residues. CDR3 sequence reads: CASSQGTANEQYF. The CDR3 nucleotides read TGTGCCAGCAGCCAAGGGACAGCTAACGAGCAGTACTTC.

The rearrangement uses TRBV24-1 and TRBJ2-5; D remains unclear. The CDR3 is made up of 12 amino acids. Germline CDR1 is KGHDR and CDR2 is SFDVKD. Trimming left V 0 bases short and J 5 bases short, with 3 bases between. The CDR3 DNA follows: TGTGCCACCAGTGATTTGGAGGAGACCCAGTACTTC. It translates to CATSDLEETQYF.

This sequence joins TRBV20-1 and TRBJ1-1, with a weak D call TRBD1 (5 bases). CDR3 length: 14 residues. Germline loops: CDR1 DFQATT, CDR2 SNEGSKA (reference sequence). V was clipped by 5 bases and J by 0 bases, with 13 bases between them. CDR3 amino acids: CSAPRGGVNTEAFF. In DNA, the CDR3 is TGCAGTGCTCCAAGGGGAGGCGTGAACACTGAAGCTTTCTTT.

This chain joins TRBV24-1 and TRBJ1-2; D is unclear. The CDR3 totals 17 residues. Trimming took 0 bases from V and 5 from J, leaving 18 bases between them. CDR1 and CDR2 from the germline V gene are KGHDR and SFDVKD. The CDR3 here is CATSDLHRPTGVYGYTF. The DNA for the CDR3 is TGTGCCACCAGTGATTTGCATCGGCCAACTGGGGTTTATGGCTACACCTTC.

The rearrangement joins TRBV4-2 to TRBJ1-2; 7 bases fit TRBD1. The CDR3 is made up of 16 amino acids. The germline gives CDR1 LGHNA, CDR2 YNFKEQ. V gave up 1 base and J gave up 6 bases; unmatched junction bases: 11. The CDR3 DNA reads as TGTGCCAGCAGCCAAGCCGGCCTTACAGGGGCTGATGGCTACACCTTC. The encoded protein is CASSQAGLTGADGYTF.

This clonotype was found a few times. V and J are TRBV30 and TRBJ2-1; 9 nucleotides agree with TRBD2. Germline CDR1 is GTSNPN and CDR2 is SVGIG (reference sequence). Unmatched junction bases numbered 15, after V lost 4 bases and J lost 5 bases. The CDR3 contains 17 residues. The CDR3 coding sequence is TGTGCCTGGACGTCGGCGGGAGGGCCACGGGCCGACAATGAGCAGTTCTTC. This sequence encodes CAWTSAGGPRADNEQFF.

This clonotype has only a few counts. The chain combines TRBV12-3 or TRBV12-4 with TRBJ2-7; no clear D gene. V was clipped by 3 bases and J by 3 bases, with 9 bases between them. The CDR3 extends over 13 amino acids. CDR3 nucleotide sequence: TGTGCCAGCAGTTTTGACGGTAACTACGAGCAGTACTTC. It yields the protein CASSFDGNYEQYF.

V and J are TRBV19 and TRBJ2-7, with D unclear. This CDR3 region has 13 residues. Germline CDR1 and CDR2: LNHDA and SQIVND (reference sequence). V was shortened by 5 bases and J by 6 bases, with 14 bases between the two germline ends. This chain's CDR3 is CASSPLDPAEQYF. The CDR3, as DNA: TGTGCCAGTAGTCCTCTCGACCCGGCCGAGCAGTACTTC.

A remark on this clonotype: One junction end does not reproduce the germline sequence, and a read error may be involved. DNA of the CDR3: TGTGCCAGCAGCTTGCCAGGGAACGCTGAAGCTTTCTTT. As protein: CASSLPGNAEAFF. The chain uses TRBV7-8 and TRBJ1-1; a weak D match, TRBD1 (5 bases). This CDR3 is 13 amino acids long. Looked up from germline, CDR1 is SGHVS and CDR2 is FQNEAQ.

This chain uses TRBV5-6 with TRBJ1-5, with 9 bases matching TRBD1. With V trimmed by 1 base and J by 6 bases, 11 bases remained unmatched. Germline CDR1 SGHDT, CDR2 YYEEEE. The CDR3 covers 17 residues. The CDR3 coding sequence is TGTGCCAGCAGCTTGTGGGGGCCGGGACAGGGACGTCAGCCCCAGCATTTT. Amino acid sequence: CASSLWGPGQGRQPQHF. Full variable domain (remainder filled in from reference TRBV5-6 and TRBJ1-5): DAGVTQSPTHLIKTRGQQVTLRCSPKSGHDTVSWYQQALGQGPQFIFQYYEEEERQRGNFPDRFSGHQFPNYSSELNVNALLLGDSALYLCASSLWGPGQGRQPQHFGDGTRLSIL.

CDR3 nucleotide sequence: TGTGCCAGCAGTTCCGGGACACCGAGCCTCTACAATGAGCAGTTCTTC. Translated, it gives CASSSGTPSLYNEQFF. This chain joins TRBV7-9 and TRBJ2-1, with D possibly TRBD1 on 6 matching bases. The length of the CDR3 is 16 residues. Trimming cost V 6 bases and J 3 bases, with 18 bases left between them. Germline V gene lookup returns CDR1 SEHNR and CDR2 FQNEAQ (reference sequence).

The rearrangement joins TRBV29-1 to TRBJ2-1, with a possible D match to TRBD2 (7 bases). CDR3 length equals 13 residues. Per germline, CDR1 SQVTM and CDR2 ANQGSEA. V was cut by 5 bases and J by 6 bases, with 14 bases left in between. The CDR3 DNA reads as TGCAGCGTTCGGGGGAGGGGGACCAATGAGCAGTTCTTC. This codes for CSVRGRGTNEQFF.

V usage is TRBV5-1 and J usage is TRBJ1-1; D remains unclear. Trimming pared 0 bases from V and 1 base from J, leaving 13 bases between. CDR1 and CDR2 from the germline V gene are SGHRS and YFSETQ. The CDR3 runs 16 residues. The CDR3 DNA sequence: TGCGCCAGCAGCTTGGTCTCCGGGCCGGGGAACACTGAAGCTTTCTTT. Its translation: CASSLVSGPGNTEAFF.

This clonotype was seen only a few times. This chain links TRBV24-1 with TRBJ1-2; D unresolved. CDR1 is KGHDR, CDR2 SFDVKD, per germline. Between the trimmed V and J ends, which lost 7 bases and 0 bases, there was a span of 8 bases. CDR3 size: 13 residues. CDR3 DNA sequence: TGTGCCACCAGCCAAAGATCTAACTATGGCTACACCTTC. Protein: CATSQRSNYGYTF.

The rearrangement uses TRBV2 and TRBJ2-5; D gene ambiguous. This CDR3 contains 12 residues. Trimming left V 10 bases short and J 9 bases short, with 18 bases between. Germline CDR1 SNHLY, CDR2 FYNNEI. As DNA, the CDR3 is TGTGCCATACGACCATCCGGTATGGCCCAGTACTTC. This gives the protein CAIRPSGMAQYF.

There are a few counts of this clonotype. V and J are TRBV15 and TRBJ1-2; D uncertain. The V end was cut by 8 bases, the J end by 4 bases, with 17 bases between. The CDR3 totals 14 residues. Per germline, CDR1 LNHNV and CDR2 YYDKDF (reference sequence). CDR3 in amino acids: CATAEAGRGYGYTF. The DNA for the CDR3 is TGTGCCACCGCCGAGGCTGGTCGTGGCTATGGCTACACCTTC.

This clonotype was recorded a few times. This chain uses TRBV13 with TRBJ1-2; D ambiguous. The CDR3 totals 14 residues. The germline CDR1 and CDR2 sequences are PRHDT and FYEKMQ (reference sequence). V was clipped by 5 bases and J by 8 bases, with 18 bases between them. The CDR3 region is CASSQADAYGGYTF. CDR3 nucleotide sequence: TGTGCCAGCAGCCAGGCCGACGCTTATGGAGGCTACACCTTC. Looking up the rest from reference TRBV13 and TRBJ1-2 gives the full variable domain: AAGVIQSPRHLIKEKRETATLKCYPIPRHDTVYWYQQGPGQDPQFLISFYEKMQSDKGSIPDRFSAQQFSDYHSELNMSSLELGDSALYFCASSQADAYGGYTFGSGTRLTVV.

The table lists this clonotype with many counts. The chain carries TRBV14 and TRBJ2-1; TRBD2 matches 9 bases. Germline CDR1 reads SGHDN; CDR2 reads FVKESK. J lost 5 bases, V lost 2 bases, and 19 bases had no gene match. CDR3 length: 20 amino acids. The CDR3 sequence: CASSQFQGVAGARSHNEQFF. CDR3 bases: TGTGCCAGCAGCCAATTCCAGGGGGTAGCGGGGGCCCGATCTCACAATGAGCAGTTCTTC.